These 30 T cell receptor beta chains were sequenced from one sample in a study of blood T cell repertoires in COVID-19 (TCRdb year 2020). Preparation of the library involved the immunoSEQ multiplex PCR assay. Drawn from immuneACCESS, this table holds only the in-frame rearrangements with V and J called that TCRdb kept. Clones are partly lost; checked studies trace under half to an unresolved V gene and leave the rest unexplained. The sample table holds about 340,000 clones, of which under 95% were seen once. 2.5% to 4% of the sample belongs to the ten largest clones. Material: peripheral blood. The receptors were gathered from a woman under 30 who had recovered from COVID-19.

The chain uses TRBV4-3 and TRBJ2-3; TRBD2 aligns across 12 bases. J lost 6 bases, V lost 1 base, and 8 bases had no gene match. Per germline, CDR1 LGHNA and CDR2 YSLEER. CDR3 length: 17 residues. Written as DNA, the CDR3 is TGCGCCAGCAGCCAAGGTCCTAGCGGGAGGGTAGGGGATACGCAGTATTTT. Its protein is CASSQGPSGRVGDTQYF.

V is TRBV5-8 and J is TRBJ1-1, with 7 bases lining up with TRBD1. V was pared by 4 bases and J by 4 bases, with 13 bases of the junction left unmatched. The CDR3 loop spans 16 amino acids. Germline CDR1 SGHTS, CDR2 YDEGEE. DNA of the CDR3: TGTGCCAGCAGCGTGGCGGGTAGAGGGGGCGGCACTGAAGCTTTCTTT. Amino acid sequence: CASSVAGRGGGTEAFF.

The J gene is TRBJ2-6, the V gene TRBV5-4; 7 bases map to TRBD2. V lost 4 bases and J lost 4; bases outside the gene matches: 5. The CDR3 has 15 amino acids. Per germline, CDR1 SGHNT and CDR2 YYREEE (reference sequence). This chain's CDR3 is CASSRGDLGANVLTF. The CDR3 DNA reads TGTGCCAGCAGCCGGGGGGATTTGGGGGCCAACGTCCTGACTTTC.

The chain employs TRBV18 and TRBJ1-2; perhaps TRBD1 as D (6 bases). Per germline, CDR1 KGHSH and CDR2 LQKENI. The CDR3 covers 15 residues. The ends were cut back, 6 bases at V and 4 bases at J, with 18 bases in the middle. The CDR3 DNA sequence: TGTGCCAGCTCCCCCGGACAGCGCCTTGTCTATGGCTACACCTTC. Translated, it gives CASSPGQRLVYGYTF. The full variable domain, completed using reference TRBV18 and TRBJ1-2, is NAGVMQNPRHLVRRRGQEARLRCSPMKGHSHVYWYRQLPEEGLKFMVYLQKENIIDESGMPKERFSAEFPKEGPSILRIQQVVRGDSAAYFCASSPGQRLVYGYTFGSGTRLTVV.

The chain combines TRBV11-3 with TRBJ1-1; D not certain. CDR3 length: 17 residues. Germline values: CDR1 SGHNT, CDR2 YENEEA. Deletions cut 1 base from V and 0 bases from J, with 15 bases between. CDR3 sequence reads: CASSLVSMGFMNTEAFF. The CDR3 DNA reads as TGTGCCAGCAGCTTAGTTTCTATGGGCTTCATGAACACTGAAGCTTTCTTT. The full variable domain, its missing parts supplied by reference TRBV11-3 and TRBJ1-1, is EAGVVQSPRYKIIEKKQPVAFWCNPISGHNTLYWYLQNLGQGPELLIRYENEEAVDDSQLPKDRFSAERLKGVDSTLKIQPAELGDSAVYLCASSLVSMGFMNTEAFFGQGTRLTVV.

This clone was recorded a few times. The rearrangement joins TRBV19 to TRBJ2-1; 7 nucleotides line up with TRBD2. With V trimmed by 5 bases and J by 6 bases, 10 bases remained unmatched. CDR1 and CDR2 from the germline V gene are LNHDA and SQIVND (reference sequence). The CDR3 covers 15 residues. CDR3 DNA sequence: TGTGCCAGTAGTCCCCAGCGGGGAAGCGTCAATGAGCAGTTCTTC. Amino acid sequence: CASSPQRGSVNEQFF. Full variable domain (missing parts from reference TRBV19 and TRBJ2-1): DGGITQSPKYLFRKEGQNVTLSCEQNLNHDAMYWYRQDPGQGLRLIYYSQIVNDFQKGDIAEGYSVSREKKESFPLTVTSAQKNPTAFYLCASSPQRGSVNEQFFGPGTRLTVL.

This chain links TRBV27 with TRBJ2-7, with 9 nucleotides matching TRBD2. The CDR3 is 16 amino acids. The junction had 14 bases not matched to a gene; V was cut back by 5 bases and J by 6 bases. Germline loops: CDR1 MNHEY, CDR2 SMNVEV (reference sequence). The CDR3 DNA sequence: TGTGCCAGCAGTCCCAGGGGGGCGGGAGGGCCGCGCGAGCAGTACGTC. It is translated as CASSPRGAGGPREQYV.

Comment on this clone: This sample includes further DNA sequences coding for the same CDR3. The chain couples TRBV9 to TRBJ1-1; no definite D call. CDR1 SGDLS and CDR2 YYNGEE come from the germline V gene. Trimming removed 0 bases from V and 3 bases from J, with 6 bases in between. This CDR3 has 13 residues. The DNA for the CDR3 is TGTGCCAGCAGCGTAGGCCGGGACACTGAAGCTTTCTTT. This translates into CASSVGRDTEAFF.

This clone came up a few times. This chain uses TRBV19 with TRBJ1-1; the match to TRBD1 covers 9 bases. The germline V gene has CDR1 LNHDA and CDR2 SQIVND (reference sequence). Trimming removed 6 bases from V and 3 bases from J; junction bases left unmatched: 5. CDR3 length: 14 amino acids. The CDR3 coding sequence is TGTGCCAGTAGCGTACAGGGGGCTCACACTGAAGCTTTCTTT. Translating gives CASSVQGAHTEAFF.

The genes are TRBV4-3 and TRBJ2-1; the match to TRBD2 covers 12 bases. The CDR3 runs to 16 residues. V lost 0 bases and J lost 11; bases outside the gene matches: 8. CDR1 LGHNA and CDR2 YSLEER come from the germline V gene. CDR3 DNA: TGCGCCAGCAGCCAAGATCTCGCTAGCGGGAGGGCCAAGCAGTTCTTC. This encodes CASSQDLASGRAKQFF.

The chain recombines TRBV11-2 with TRBJ1-2, with 10 nucleotides matching TRBD1. The CDR3 covers 17 residues. The trim removed 2 bases at V and 3 bases at J, leaving 9 bases unmatched. Germline CDR1 and CDR2: SGHAT and FQNNGV. The CDR3 region is CASSLTLDRGLYYGYTF. DNA of the CDR3: TGTGCCAGCAGCTTAACTCTCGACAGGGGGCTCTACTATGGCTACACCTTC.

This chain links TRBV7-8 with TRBJ2-7; 11 positions agree with TRBD1. V trimming: 5 bases; J trimming: 7 bases; junction bases outside the gene matches: 7. CDR3 length: 14 residues. Germline V CDR1 and CDR2: SGHVS, FQNEAQ. CDR3 region: CASSTGTGGREQYV. Written as DNA, the CDR3 is TGTGCCAGCAGCACAGGGACAGGGGGGCGGGAGCAGTACGTC.

This CDR3 reads CASRLEGTGELFF. CDR3 coding DNA: TGTGCCAGCAGATTAGAGGGCACCGGGGAGCTGTTTTTT. The genes are TRBV27 and TRBJ2-2; tentative D call: TRBD2 (5 bases). Deletions cut 6 bases from V and 4 bases from J, with 9 bases between. CDR3 size: 13 residues. Germline CDR1 MNHEY, CDR2 SMNVEV (reference sequence).

V gene TRBV19 combines with J gene TRBJ2-1; no definite D call. Per germline, CDR1 LNHDA and CDR2 SQIVND (reference sequence). V gave up 1 base and J gave up 6 bases, with 10 bases separating them. The CDR3 extends over 14 amino acids. The CDR3 sequence: CASSIGRTTNEQFF. In DNA form, the CDR3 reads TGTGCCAGTAGTATAGGTAGAACTACCAATGAGCAGTTCTTC.

The V gene is TRBV7-9, the J gene TRBJ2-1; 10 bases match TRBD2. With 4 bases clipped from V and 5 bases from J, the junction kept 8 bases outside the gene matches. This CDR3 comprises 16 residues. Germline CDR1 reads SEHNR; CDR2 reads FQNEAQ (reference sequence). This chain's CDR3 is CASSSDGGLANNEQFF. Written as DNA, the CDR3 is TGTGCCAGCAGCTCCGATGGGGGACTAGCGAACAATGAGCAGTTCTTC. The full variable domain, in which reference TRBV7-9 and TRBJ2-1 provide the parts outside the CDR3, is DTGVSQNPRHKITKRGQNVTFRCDPISEHNRLYWYRQTLGQGPEFLTYFQNEAQLEKSRLLSDRFSAERPKGSFSTLEIQRTEQGDSAMYLCASSSDGGLANNEQFFGPGTRLTVL.

This clone was observed a single time. This chain links TRBV7-2 with TRBJ1-3; TRBD1 matches 7 bases. The CDR3 contains 15 residues. V was pared by 5 bases and J by 2 bases, with 6 bases of the junction left unmatched. The V gene's germline CDR1 is SGHTA and CDR2 FQGNSA. DNA of the CDR3: TGTGCCAGCAGCCTTCAGACAGGGACTGGAAACACCATATATTTT. This gives the protein CASSLQTGTGNTIYF.

CDR3 DNA: TGTGCCAGCAGTACGCTCCCGGGACAGGGTACAACTAATGAAAAACTGTTTTTT. The encoded protein is CASSTLPGQGTTNEKLFF. The rearrangement uses TRBV27 and TRBJ1-4; TRBD1 matches 9 bases. V gave up 5 bases and J gave up 0 bases; unmatched junction bases: 10. This CDR3 contains 18 residues. Per germline, CDR1 MNHEY and CDR2 SMNVEV (reference sequence).

This chain connects TRBV19 to TRBJ1-3; TRBD1 agrees at 7 bases. Germline-derived CDR1 and CDR2 are LNHDA and SQIVND (reference sequence). There are 14 residues in the CDR3. V gave up 6 bases and J gave up 4 bases; unmatched junction bases: 6. CDR3 protein: CASSHRGPGNTIYF. CDR3 nucleotide sequence: TGTGCCAGTAGCCACAGGGGTCCAGGAAACACCATATATTTT.

The chain links TRBV27 to TRBJ2-3, with TRBD2 matching over 7 bases. Germline V gives CDR1 MNHEY, CDR2 SMNVEV (reference sequence). The CDR3 is 15 residues long. V was pared by 7 bases and J by 4 bases, with 11 bases of the junction left unmatched. The CDR3 protein is CASTISGTGADTQYF. The CDR3 DNA reads as TGTGCCAGCACGATAAGCGGGACCGGGGCAGATACGCAGTATTTT.

This chain uses TRBV6-1 with TRBJ1-1, with 8 bases that match TRBD1. The CDR3 consists of 16 residues. The V gene end was trimmed by 2 bases and the J gene end by 4 bases; junction bases not matched to a gene: 9. Germline CDR1 is MNHNS and CDR2 is SASEGT. CDR3 bases: TGTGCCAGCAGTGAAATACAGGGGGTCGGGCTCACTGAAGCTTTCTTT. Its translation: CASSEIQGVGLTEAFF.

This chain joins TRBV19 and TRBJ1-5; tentative D call: TRBD1 (5 bases). Germline V gives CDR1 LNHDA, CDR2 SQIVND (reference sequence). The CDR3 is 15 residues long. Trimming removed 3 bases at V and 0 bases at J, with 9 bases between. In DNA form, the CDR3 reads TGTGCCAGTAGTATGACAGCAATTAGCAATCAGCCCCAGCATTTT. It encodes CASSMTAISNQPQHF. Together with reference TRBV19 and TRBJ1-5, the CDR3 gives the full variable domain: DGGITQSPKYLFRKEGQNVTLSCEQNLNHDAMYWYRQDPGQGLRLIYYSQIVNDFQKGDIAEGYSVSREKKESFPLTVTSAQKNPTAFYLCASSMTAISNQPQHFGDGTRLSIL.

The V call is TRBV7-8, the J call TRBJ2-1; 9 nucleotides match TRBD2. Germline CDR1 SGHVS, CDR2 FQNEAQ. Trimming at V came to 2 bases and at J to 8 bases, leaving 13 bases not matched to a gene. The CDR3 consists of 17 residues. The CDR3 DNA is TGTGCCAGCAGCTTAAGGCGGGAGGGATTAATTAGGGATGAGCAGTTCTTC. As protein: CASSLRREGLIRDEQFF.

This clone appeared a few times. This rearrangement joins TRBV6-5 to TRBJ1-2; 9 bases line up with TRBD1. The V gene end was trimmed by 4 bases and the J gene end by 8 bases; junction bases not matched to a gene: 8. This CDR3 is 14 amino acids long. Germline V lookup: CDR1 MNHEY, CDR2 SVGAGI. This CDR3 is CASSSDRGLNGYTF. In DNA, the CDR3 is TGTGCCAGCAGTTCGGACAGGGGTTTAAACGGCTACACCTTC.

The chain links TRBV30 to TRBJ2-2; D might be TRBD1 (6 bases). The CDR3 length is 18 residues. V was trimmed by 2 bases and J by 4 bases, leaving 23 bases between them. Germline CDR1 reads GTSNPN; CDR2 reads SVGIG (reference sequence). This CDR3 is CAWSSYGMHLTGTGELFF. For the CDR3, the DNA is TGTGCCTGGAGTTCTTACGGAATGCATCTGACAGGCACCGGGGAGCTGTTTTTT.

V usage is TRBV14 and J usage is TRBJ2-1; 7 bases are a match to TRBD1. The CDR3 spans 15 residues. The germline V gene encodes CDR1 SGHDN and CDR2 FVKESK. The trim removed 0 bases at V and 8 bases at J, leaving 7 bases unmatched. In DNA form, the CDR3 reads TGTGCCAGCAGCCAAGATGCAGGGGGTAAGGATGAGCAGTTCTTC. Protein: CASSQDAGGKDEQFF.

This clone was counted once. In nucleotides, the CDR3 is TGCAGCGGATCACGGAGGGATGAGCAGTTCTTC. This gives the protein CSGSRRDEQFF. The chain uses TRBV29-1 and TRBJ2-1, with D possibly matching TRBD2 (6 bases). V lost 7 bases and J 8 bases, leaving 12 bases between the germline ends. CDR3 size: 11 residues. Germline V gene data show CDR1 as SQVTM and CDR2 as ANQGSEA.

This clone has just a few counts. The chain combines TRBV7-2 with TRBJ1-6; D is uncertain. V was cut by 5 bases and J by 7 bases, with 15 bases left in between. This CDR3 spans 15 amino acids. CDR1 and CDR2 (germline): SGHTA, FQGNSA. This CDR3 reads CASSPPLGPNSPLHF. CDR3 DNA sequence: TGTGCCAGCAGCCCCCCACTAGGCCCCAATTCACCCCTCCACTTT.

V gene TRBV6-5 combines with J gene TRBJ1-3; D may be TRBD1 (5 bases). The CDR3 runs 16 residues. Germline V gives CDR1 MNHEY, CDR2 SVGAGI. Trimming took off 4 bases at V and 4 bases at J, with 17 bases between the two ends. The CDR3 reads CASSSRWNGGGNTIYF. CDR3 nucleotides: TGTGCCAGCAGTTCCCGGTGGAACGGGGGAGGAAACACCATATATTTT.

The chain has TRBV4-1 and TRBJ2-3; D unresolved. This CDR3 is built from 16 residues. Germline assignment: CDR1 MGHRA and CDR2 YSYEKL. V was clipped by 0 bases and J by 0 bases, with 10 bases between them. The CDR3 DNA reads TGCGCCAGCAGCCAAGAACAGAGACGGAGCACAGATACGCAGTATTTT. Its protein product is CASSQEQRRSTDTQYF.

The chain recombines TRBV12-5 with TRBJ1-5; 10 nucleotides agree with TRBD1. Germline V gene sequence: CDR1 LGHNT, CDR2 FRNRAP. J was trimmed by 6 bases and V by 2 bases; bases with no gene match: 7. This CDR3 spans 16 amino acids. CDR3 DNA sequence: TGTGCTAGTGGTTTGTGGGGACAGGGGTTTGGTCAGCCCCAGCATTTT. Translated, it gives CASGLWGQGFGQPQHF.